This entry describes one T cell receptor (beta chain). Its antigen is currently unknown. These data originate in a study of blood T cells in healthy people across ages. A second PCR of roughly 7 to 11 cycles used a sample-barcoded 5' primer and a J-beta primer mix. Sequencing of every sample gave 2.5 million or more CDR3-containing paired-end reads. TCRdb re-called the 5' RACE reads with MiXCR, one entry per CDR3 protein. This table has some 880,000 distinct CDR3 sequences, about 34% appearing once. Findings of the study overall: The authors considered diversity estimates from one million T cells to be underestimates. There was no known CMV status for donors, so expanded clonotype changes were possibly confounded. Since the PBMCs were unsorted, naive and antigen-experienced cells could not be conclusively compared.

The receptor's source is a young man in good health. The sequencing sample was made of blood.

CDR3 bases: TGTGCCAGCAGTACCGAGGGCCTCGAGCAGTACTTC. Its translation is CASSTEGLEQYF. The V call is TRBV2, the J call TRBJ2-4; D perhaps matches TRBD2 (5 bases). The J call may be in error: the DNA end matches TRBJ2-7 better. This CDR3 region has 12 residues. From germline, CDR1 is SNHLY and CDR2 FYNNEI.